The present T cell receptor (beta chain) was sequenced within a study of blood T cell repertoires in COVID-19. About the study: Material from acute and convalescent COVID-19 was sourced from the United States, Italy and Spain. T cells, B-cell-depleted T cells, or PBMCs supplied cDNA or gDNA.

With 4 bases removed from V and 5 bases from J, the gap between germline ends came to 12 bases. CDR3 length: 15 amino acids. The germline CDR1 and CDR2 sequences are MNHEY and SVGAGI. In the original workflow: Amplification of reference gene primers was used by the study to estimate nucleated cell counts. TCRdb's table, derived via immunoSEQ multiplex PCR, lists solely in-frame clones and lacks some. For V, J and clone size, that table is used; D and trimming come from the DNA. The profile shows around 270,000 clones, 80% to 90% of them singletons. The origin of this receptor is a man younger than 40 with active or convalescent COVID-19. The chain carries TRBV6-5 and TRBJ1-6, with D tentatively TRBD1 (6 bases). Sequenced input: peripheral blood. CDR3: CASSWVRGNNSPLHF. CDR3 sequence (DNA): TGTGCCAGCAGTTGGGTCAGGGGTAATAATTCACCCCTCCACTTT.